This T cell receptor beta chain was captured by sequencing in a study of T cell responses to AZD1222 COVID-19 vaccine. Sequenced by immunoSEQ multiplex PCR; TCRdb stores in-frame clones only, minus some. The repertoire has more than 140,000 clones, about 89% of them found once; the top ten carry 2.5% to 3%. This clone was recorded once. Germline V gene data show CDR1 as MNHEY and CDR2 as SVGEGT. The V end lost 5 bases, the J end lost 2 bases, and 12 bases lay between the germline ends. This CDR3 spans 15 amino acids. The J gene is TRBJ1-4, the V gene TRBV6-2 or TRBV6-3; D remains unclear. The receptor was isolated from an adult in good health. This specimen consisted of peripheral blood, obtained on day 0 of AZD1222 vaccination. CDR3 bases: TGTGCCAGCAGTCCCATTATCGCCACTAATGAAAAACTGTTTTTT. It encodes CASSPIIATNEKLFF.